This record looks at one TCR beta chain sequence and its context. Its cognate antigen is unknown. These data are taken from a study of cytomegalovirus exposure and HLA in healthy donors. Study-level points and caveats: According to an earlier analysis, most TCR beta V segments yielded productive rearrangements about 87% or about 30% of the time. Analyses of presence/absence relied on an assumption of roughly uniform sequencing depth across donors. TCR beta sequences reportedly predicted the HLA-A and HLA-B alleles of most subjects accurately. TCR beta sequences numbering 15,000 to 20,000 were associated with HLA alleles at 0.05 false discovery rate in a later analysis.

A multiplex PCR was run with 60 Vbeta primers and 13 Jbeta primers. This table comes from immunoSEQ multiplex PCR, and its TCRdb copy is limited to in-frame clones, with some not included. The sample holds under 200,000 clones, less than 85% seen once. The CDR3 is 15 amino acids. Germline CDR1 MNHEY, CDR2 SMNVEV (reference sequence). V was clipped by 7 bases and J by 5 bases, with 20 bases between them. Source material: PBMCs. The clonotype comes from a man aged 35-49 years in good health and CMV-seronegative. This sequence joins TRBV27 and TRBJ2-5, with a possible D match to TRBD2 (7 bases). The CDR3 nucleotides are TGTGCCAGCACCTGGGAGGGGGGGAGGGGTGAGACCCAGTACTTC. Translating it yields CASTWEGGRGETQYF.